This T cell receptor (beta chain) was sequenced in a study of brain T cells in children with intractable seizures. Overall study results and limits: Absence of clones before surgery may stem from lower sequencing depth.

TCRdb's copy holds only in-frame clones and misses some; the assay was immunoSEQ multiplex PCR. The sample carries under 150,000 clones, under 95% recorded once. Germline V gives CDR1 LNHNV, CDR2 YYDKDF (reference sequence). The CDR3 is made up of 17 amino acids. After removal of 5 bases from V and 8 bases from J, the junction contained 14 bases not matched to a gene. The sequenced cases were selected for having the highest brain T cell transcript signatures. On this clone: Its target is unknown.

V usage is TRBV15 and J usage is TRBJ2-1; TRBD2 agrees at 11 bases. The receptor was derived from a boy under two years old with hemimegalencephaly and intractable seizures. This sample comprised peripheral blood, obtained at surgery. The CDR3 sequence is CATSDNSGRASLYEQFF. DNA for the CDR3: TGTGCCACCAGCGACAATAGCGGGAGGGCCTCTCTCTATGAGCAGTTCTTC.